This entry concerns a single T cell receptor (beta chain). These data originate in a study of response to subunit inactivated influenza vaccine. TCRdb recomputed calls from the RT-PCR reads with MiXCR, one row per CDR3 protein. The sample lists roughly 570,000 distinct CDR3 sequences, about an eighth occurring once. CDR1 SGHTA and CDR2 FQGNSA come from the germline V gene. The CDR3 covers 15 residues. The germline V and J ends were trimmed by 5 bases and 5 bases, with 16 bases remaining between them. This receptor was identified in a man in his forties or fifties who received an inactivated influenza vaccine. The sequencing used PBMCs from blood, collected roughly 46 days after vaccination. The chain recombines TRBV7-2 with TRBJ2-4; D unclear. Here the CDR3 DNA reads TGTGCCAGCAGCGTAGTATTTGGGGTCCAAAACATTCAGTACTTC. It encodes CASSVVFGVQNIQYF.